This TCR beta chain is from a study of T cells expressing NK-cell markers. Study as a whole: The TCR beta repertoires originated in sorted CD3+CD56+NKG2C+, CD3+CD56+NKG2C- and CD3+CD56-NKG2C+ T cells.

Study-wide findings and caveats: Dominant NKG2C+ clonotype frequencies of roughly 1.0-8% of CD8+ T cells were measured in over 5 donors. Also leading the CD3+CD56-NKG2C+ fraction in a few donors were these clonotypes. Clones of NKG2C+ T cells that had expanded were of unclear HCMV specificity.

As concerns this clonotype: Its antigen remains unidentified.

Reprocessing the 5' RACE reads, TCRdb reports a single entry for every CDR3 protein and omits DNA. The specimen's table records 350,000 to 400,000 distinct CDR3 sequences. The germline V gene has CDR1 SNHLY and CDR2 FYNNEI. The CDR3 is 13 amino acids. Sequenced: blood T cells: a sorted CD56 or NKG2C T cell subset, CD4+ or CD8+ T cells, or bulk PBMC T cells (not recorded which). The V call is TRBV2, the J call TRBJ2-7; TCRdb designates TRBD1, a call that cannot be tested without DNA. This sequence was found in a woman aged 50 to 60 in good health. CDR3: CASWDRRSYEQYF. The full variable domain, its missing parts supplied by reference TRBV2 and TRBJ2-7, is EPEVTQTPSHQVTQMGQEVILRCVPISNHLYFYWYRQILGQKVEFLVSFYNNEISEKSEIFDDQFSVERPDGSNFTLKIRSTKLEDSAMYFCASWDRRSYEQYFGPGTRLTVT.